These 14 T cell receptor beta chains were all obtained from the same sample, sequenced in a study of PD-1 blockade in classical Hodgkin lymphoma. Autologous stem cell transplantation was followed by relapse in every patient, and brentuximab vedotin exposure varied. The assay was immunoSEQ multiplex PCR, and TCRdb's table has in-frame clones only and misses some. The data show roughly 12,000 clones, with approximately 81% seen just once and about 37% held by the top ten. Sequenced here: peripheral blood mononuclear cells (PBMCs), sampled at baseline. The receptor set was obtained from a human donor with classical Hodgkin lymphoma.

CDR3: CASSDWDGRGRSGEGSYEQYF. For the CDR3, the DNA is TGTGCCAGCAGTGACTGGGACGGCAGGGGTCGCAGCGGGGAAGGCTCCTACGAGCAGTACTTC. The chain employs TRBV6-4 and TRBJ2-7, with TRBD2 as a possible D gene (7 bases). Per germline, CDR1 MRHNA and CDR2 SNTAGT. The CDR3 extends over 21 amino acids. With 1 base removed from V and 0 bases from J, the gap between germline ends came to 28 bases.

The CDR3: CASRPSGGRAREAFF. CDR3 in DNA: TGCGCCAGTCGACCCTCAGGTGGGCGGGCCCGTGAAGCTTTCTTT. V gene TRBV4-1 combines with J gene TRBJ1-1; D is uncertain. Trimming pared 9 bases from V and 7 bases from J, leaving 24 bases between. CDR3 length: 15 residues. Germline loops: CDR1 MGHRA, CDR2 YSYEKL.

The chain combines TRBV18 with TRBJ2-5; the D is unclear. The CDR3 is 12 amino acids. The V and J ends lost 3 bases and 1 base respectively, with 3 bases between them. The V gene's germline CDR1 is KGHSH and CDR2 LQKENI. CDR3 amino acids: CASSPIQETQYF. CDR3 nucleotides: TGTGCCAGCTCACCCATCCAAGAGACCCAGTACTTC.

The V call is TRBV7-9, the J call TRBJ2-1, with TRBD1 identical over 8 bases. V was clipped by 1 base and J by 7 bases; unmatched bases: 6. The germline CDR1 and CDR2 sequences are SEHNR and FQNEAQ (reference sequence). The CDR3 covers 15 residues. CDR3 loop: CASSLESGGLNEQFF. The CDR3 DNA follows: TGTGCCAGCAGCTTAGAGTCAGGGGGCCTGAATGAGCAGTTCTTC.

V gene TRBV5-1 combines with J gene TRBJ2-3, with D tentatively TRBD1 or TRBD2 (6 bases each). Per germline, CDR1 SGHRS and CDR2 YFSETQ. Between the trimmed V and J ends, which lost 0 bases and 4 bases, there was a span of 24 bases. This CDR3 has 19 amino acids. CDR3 amino acids: CASSLAMRRDTSGADTQYF. CDR3 nucleotides: TGCGCCAGCAGCTTGGCTATGAGGCGGGACACGAGCGGCGCAGATACGCAGTATTTT.

This sequence joins TRBV30 and TRBJ2-7; 9 bases agree with TRBD1. This CDR3 has 15 residues. With V trimmed by 2 bases and J by 1 base, 6 bases remained unmatched. The germline V gene has CDR1 GTSNPN and CDR2 SVGIG (reference sequence). The CDR3 nucleotides read TGTGCCTGGAGTTCACGGGACAGGGTTTCCTACGAGCAGTACTTC. Translated: CAWSSRDRVSYEQYF.

This rearrangement joins TRBV6-6 to TRBJ2-7; a weak D match, TRBD1 (5 bases). Germline V gives CDR1 MNHNY, CDR2 SVGAGI (reference sequence). V lost 5 bases and J 4 bases, leaving 9 bases between the germline ends. The CDR3 runs to 12 residues. CDR3 in DNA: TGTGCCAGCAGTGGCGACAGTTACGAGCAGTACGTC. As protein: CASSGDSYEQYV.

This sequence joins TRBV7-2 and TRBJ2-1; no clear D. Germline values: CDR1 SGHTA, CDR2 FQGNSA. CDR3 length: 13 amino acids. V gave up 4 bases and J gave up 5 bases, with 9 bases separating them. The CDR3 nucleotides are TGTGCCAGCAGCTCGCGACGGGACAATGAGCAGTTCTTC. It specifies CASSSRRDNEQFF.

The CDR3 DNA follows: TGTGCCAGCAGCTTAGTTGGTGAAGCTAATGAAAAACTGTTTTTT. As protein: CASSLVGEANEKLFF. V is TRBV7-2 and J is TRBJ1-4; D is undetermined. This CDR3 contains 15 residues. Germline loops: CDR1 SGHTA, CDR2 FQGNSA. V was trimmed by 1 base and J by 3 bases, leaving 9 bases between them.

The chain links TRBV6-5 to TRBJ2-7; the match to TRBD1 covers 8 bases. The CDR3 sequence is 15 residues long. Losses at the gene ends were 2 bases for V and 1 base for J; bases not matched to a gene: 4. CDR1 MNHEY and CDR2 SVGAGI come from the germline V gene. DNA of the CDR3: TGTGCCAGCAGTTACGCAGGGGGCAGATCCTACGAGCAGTACTTC. Translating gives CASSYAGGRSYEQYF.

This sequence joins TRBV7-6 and TRBJ1-1, with 10 bases aligning to TRBD1. CDR3 length: 18 residues. The germline gives CDR1 SGHVS, CDR2 FNYEAQ. V gave up 5 bases and J gave up 0 bases; unmatched junction bases: 12. CDR3 sequence reads: CASSQNLGQGPLNTEAFF. The CDR3 DNA sequence: TGTGCCAGCAGCCAAAATTTGGGACAGGGGCCCCTGAACACTGAAGCTTTCTTT.

The CDR3 region is CASSPTSGGEALHF. CDR3 nucleotide sequence: TGTGCCAGCTCACCAACTTCGGGGGGCGAAGCCCTCCACTTT. This chain joins TRBV18 and TRBJ1-6; possible D gene TRBD1, 6 bases. V lost 2 bases and J 14 bases, leaving 16 bases between the germline ends. Germline values: CDR1 KGHSH, CDR2 LQKENI. This CDR3 has 14 amino acids.

The chain links TRBV11-3 to TRBJ2-2, with TRBD2 as a possible D gene (5 bases). The CDR3 has 15 residues. Per germline, CDR1 SGHNT and CDR2 YENEEA. The V gene lost 1 base and the J gene lost 6 bases, with 12 bases spanning the gap. CDR3 coding DNA: TGTGCCAGCAGCTTAGGTGGGGAGAGGTCCGGGGAGCTGTTTTTT. Amino acid sequence: CASSLGGERSGELFF. The variable domain in full, completed from reference TRBV11-3 and TRBJ2-2, reads EAGVVQSPRYKIIEKKQPVAFWCNPISGHNTLYWYLQNLGQGPELLIRYENEEAVDDSQLPKDRFSAERLKGVDSTLKIQPAELGDSAVYLCASSLGGERSGELFFGEGSRLTVL.

This clone was seen only a few times. The gene calls are TRBV7-2 and TRBJ2-3; D assignment may be TRBD1 or TRBD2 (5 bases each). This CDR3 is 14 amino acids long. With 5 bases removed from V and 6 bases from J, the gap between germline ends came to 15 bases. CDR1 SGHTA and CDR2 FQGNSA come from the germline V gene. CDR3 bases: TGTGCCAGCAGCCCCTGGGGGTTATCGGATACGCAGTATTTT. Protein product: CASSPWGLSDTQYF.